This TCR beta chain originates from a study of OX40 agonist ivuxolimab in advanced cancers. Produced via immunoSEQ multiplex PCR; TCRdb's table is partial and in-frame only. Of about 25,000 clones listed, around 81% are singletons. This CDR3 region has 14 residues. V was pared by 6 bases and J by 8 bases, with 7 bases of the junction left unmatched. The germline gives CDR1 SGHTA, CDR2 FQGTGA. The chain joins TRBV7-3 to TRBJ1-6; TRBD1 matches at 7 bases. This sequence was found in an adult with an advanced solid tumor such as melanoma, head and neck, liver or kidney cancer. The sequencing here drew on CD4+ or CD8+ T cells sorted from blood, taken in a trial of the OX40 agonist ivuxolimab. CDR3 nucleotides: TGTGCCAGCAGTTCCGGGACAGTGGATTCACCCCTCCACTTT. Translation gives CASSSGTVDSPLHF.